The rows below give T cell receptor beta chains drawn from one sample of a study of T cell responses to AZD1222 COVID-19 vaccine. Assay used: immunoSEQ multiplex PCR; TCRdb lists only in-frame clones, some missing. The profile covers some 200,000 clones, with more than 75% appearing a single time and around 26% taken by the ten largest. The sequencing here drew on peripheral blood, taken 28 days after the second AZD1222 dose. The receptors shown here come from an adult who received the AZD1222 COVID-19 vaccine. Each CDR3 is given with its conserved first and last residue. The D gene is left open where the match is weak.

>.|TRBV7-2|TRBJ1-1
CASSSRRGELTEAFF
>.|TRBV7-2|TRBJ2-3
CASSFQGSDTQYF
>.|TRBV6-5|TRBJ1-2
CASSYSIRGRGGYTF
>.|TRBV19|TRBJ2-2
CASRRGGPTGELFF
>.|TRBV28|TRBJ1-5
CASSLEHINQPQHF
>.|TRBV19|TRBJ2-7
CASSPTRPRVSEQYF
>TRBD1|TRBV7-9|TRBJ1-1
CASSLARGGQGTQVTEAFF
>TRBD1|TRBV27|TRBJ2-7
CASSLHETGYEQYF
>TRBD2|TRBV5-1|TRBJ2-2
CASSLDPGAGTGELFF
>.|TRBV7-2|TRBJ1-3
CASSLFLIGGNTIYF
>TRBD1|TRBV9|TRBJ1-2
CASSANRGEGGYTF
>TRBD2|TRBV9|TRBJ2-5
CASSVGRLAGGLGPETQYF
>.|TRBV11-2|TRBJ2-7
CASSPGLAYEQYF
>TRBD1|TRBV5-6|TRBJ1-3
CASLDRAAGNTIYF
>.|TRBV7-2|TRBJ2-1
CASSSQATYNEQFF
>.|TRBV2|TRBJ1-1
CACDPGSPEAFF
>.|TRBV30|TRBJ1-1
CAWGTANTEAFF
>.|TRBV7-2|TRBJ2-1
CASSVESANYNEQFF
>TRBD1|TRBV5-6|TRBJ1-2
CASISFRDRVNYGYTF
>TRBD2|TRBV3-1/TRBV3-2|TRBJ2-5
CASSQLIAGDQETQYF
>.|TRBV6-4|TRBJ2-2
CASSDSESPTGELFF
>.|TRBV28|TRBJ1-2
CASYTPLGRTTNYGYTF
>TRBD1|TRBV19|TRBJ2-7
CASSIAGGAGEQYF
>.|TRBV29-1|TRBJ2-6
CSVDGGSGANALTF
>.|TRBV7-9|TRBJ2-1
CASSLSDEQFF
>.|TRBV19|TRBJ2-7
CASSIGGGYEQYF
>.|TRBV2|TRBJ1-6
CASKPESSYNSPLHF
>.|TRBV24-1|TRBJ2-7
CATSGDNSYEQYF
>TRBD1|TRBV28|TRBJ2-1
CASSPAGGQGANEQFF